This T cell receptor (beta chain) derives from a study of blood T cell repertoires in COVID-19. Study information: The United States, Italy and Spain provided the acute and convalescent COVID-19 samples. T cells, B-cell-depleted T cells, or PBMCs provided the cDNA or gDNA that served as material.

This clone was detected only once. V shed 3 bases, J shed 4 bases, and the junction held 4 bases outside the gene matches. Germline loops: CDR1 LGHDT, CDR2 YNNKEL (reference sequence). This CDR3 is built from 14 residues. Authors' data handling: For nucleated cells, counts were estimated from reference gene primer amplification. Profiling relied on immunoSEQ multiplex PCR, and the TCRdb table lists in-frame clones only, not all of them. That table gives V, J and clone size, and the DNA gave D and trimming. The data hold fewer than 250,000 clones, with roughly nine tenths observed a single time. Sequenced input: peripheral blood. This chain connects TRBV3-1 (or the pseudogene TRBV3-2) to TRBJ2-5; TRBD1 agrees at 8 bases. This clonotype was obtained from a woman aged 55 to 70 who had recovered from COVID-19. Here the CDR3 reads CASSHRTGRETQYF. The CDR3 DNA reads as TGTGCCAGCAGCCACCGGACAGGGCGAGAGACCCAGTACTTC.